The 25 T cell receptor beta chains reported below all come from one sample, sequenced in a study of T cells in localized non-small cell lung cancer. This table comes from immunoSEQ multiplex PCR, and its TCRdb copy is limited to in-frame clones, with some not included. The sample lists 60,000 to 75,000 clones, roughly four fifths occurring once. The sequencing here drew on PBMCs, taken before any cancer treatment. These receptors came from a man between 40 and 70 years old with stage II lung adenocarcinoma.

The chain recombines TRBV7-8 with TRBJ2-1; D possibly corresponds to TRBD2 (6 bases). V gave up 1 base and J gave up 6 bases, with 10 bases separating them. The CDR3 has 14 residues. Germline-derived CDR1 and CDR2 are SGHVS and FQNEAQ. DNA of the CDR3: TGTGCCAGCAGCTTAGAAATAGCGGTCAATGAGCAGTTCTTC. It encodes CASSLEIAVNEQFF.

The table lists this clone with a count of one. The chain joins TRBV19 to TRBJ2-2, with a possible D match to TRBD2 (5 bases). Trimming took off 6 bases at V and 7 bases at J, with 15 bases between the two ends. Germline assignment: CDR1 LNHDA and CDR2 SQIVND (reference sequence). The CDR3 has 14 residues. The CDR3: CASSRVGRDGELFF. The CDR3 DNA reads as TGTGCCAGTAGCCGGGTAGGACGGGACGGGGAGCTGTTTTTT.

This clone has just a few counts. The rearrangement joins TRBV5-1 to TRBJ2-3, with 8 bases that match TRBD1. J lost 4 bases, V lost 4 bases, and 8 bases had no gene match. Germline-derived CDR1 and CDR2 are SGHRS and YFSETQ. The CDR3 sequence is 15 residues long. CDR3 coding DNA: TGCGCCAGCAGCGGCGGACAGGGCCCCGCAGATACGCAGTATTTT. Amino acids: CASSGGQGPADTQYF.

The chain is built from TRBV21-1 and TRBJ2-7. TRBV21-1 is a pseudogene locus. The CDR3 sequence is 16 residues long. The CDR3 nucleotides are TGTGCCAGCAGCAAAAAAAATGGGACGGGGCAGAGGTGGCAGTACTTC. This codes for CASSKKNGTGQRWQYF.

The V call is TRBV30, the J call TRBJ2-1; the D is unclear. Per the germline V gene, CDR1 is GTSNPN and CDR2 is SVGIG (reference sequence). Trimming pared 3 bases from V and 7 bases from J, leaving 13 bases between. This CDR3 region has 13 residues. DNA for the CDR3: TGTGCCTGGAGCCATCCCCTGAGGAATGAGCAGTTCTTC. Translating gives CAWSHPLRNEQFF.

The chain carries TRBV11-1 and TRBJ1-2; no clear D. CDR3 length equals 14 residues. The V end lost 5 bases, the J end lost 0 bases, and 10 bases lay between the germline ends. Germline V lookup: CDR1 SGHAT, CDR2 FQDESV (reference sequence). CDR3 DNA sequence: TGTGCCAGCAGCCAGCGGGCGGCTAACTATGGCTACACCTTC. It yields the protein CASSQRAANYGYTF. The full variable domain, in which reference TRBV11-1 and TRBJ1-2 provide the parts outside the CDR3, is EAEVAQSPRYKITEKSQAVAFWCDPISGHATLYWYRQILGQGPELLVQFQDESVVDDSQLPKDRFSAERLKGVDSTLKIQPAELGDSAMYLCASSQRAANYGYTFGSGTRLTVV.

The V call is TRBV11-3, the J call TRBJ2-2; the match to TRBD2 covers 7 bases. V lost 0 bases to trimming and J lost 4 bases; unmatched junction nucleotides: 2. CDR1 SGHNT and CDR2 YENEEA come from the germline V gene. This CDR3 contains 15 residues. CDR3 bases: TGTGCCAGCAGCTTAGATGTAGCGGGCACCGGGGAGCTGTTTTTT. Its translation: CASSLDVAGTGELFF.

V usage is TRBV14 and J usage is TRBJ2-5, with TRBD1 matching 8 bases. Germline loops: CDR1 SGHDN, CDR2 FVKESK. The junction had 8 bases not matched to a gene; V was cut back by 0 bases and J by 5 bases. The CDR3 extends over 16 amino acids. CDR3 bases: TGTGCCAGCAGCCAAGATCCGACAGGGGTTGTGGAGACCCAGTACTTC. Protein product: CASSQDPTGVVETQYF.

The CDR3 DNA sequence: TGTGCCAGCAGCCTCGGAAGGACAGGCGGATGGGGTGAGCAGTACTTC. It encodes CASSLGRTGGWGEQYF. The chain carries TRBV5-4 and TRBJ2-7, with 7 bases that match TRBD1. Looked up from germline, CDR1 is SGHNT and CDR2 is YYREEE (reference sequence). There are 16 residues in the CDR3. The ends lost 4 bases at V and 7 bases at J; junction bases unmatched: 17.

The rearrangement links TRBV6-5 to TRBJ1-2; TRBD1 matches at 10 bases. The CDR3 has 14 residues. Germline V gene data show CDR1 as MNHEY and CDR2 as SVGAGI. V was clipped by 6 bases and J by 7 bases; unmatched bases: 8. CDR3 sequence (DNA): TGTGCCAGCAGCCGACAGGGGGCGAGTCCTGGCTACACCTTC. Residues: CASSRQGASPGYTF.

This clone has only a few counts. The rearrangement links TRBV30 to TRBJ1-5; tentative D call: TRBD1 (5 bases). The CDR3 is 14 residues long. Trimming took 2 bases from V and 4 from J, leaving 12 bases between them. Germline assignment: CDR1 GTSNPN and CDR2 SVGIG (reference sequence). CDR3 region: CAWSSVGVNQPQHF. In DNA form, the CDR3 reads TGTGCCTGGAGTAGTGTAGGGGTTAATCAGCCCCAGCATTTT.

The chain recombines TRBV4-2 with TRBJ1-1; 12 positions agree with TRBD1. Trimming at V came to 4 bases and at J to 0 bases, leaving 3 bases not matched to a gene. The germline gives CDR1 LGHNA, CDR2 YNFKEQ. The CDR3 has 16 residues. The CDR3 is CASSPRDRGLNTEAFF. DNA for the CDR3: TGTGCCAGCAGCCCCCGGGACAGGGGGCTGAACACTGAAGCTTTCTTT.

The J gene is TRBJ2-7, the V gene TRBV7-3; 8 bases match TRBD2. J gave up 6 bases and V 0 bases, and 1 base lay outside the gene matches. Germline loops: CDR1 SGHTA, CDR2 FQGTGA. CDR3 size: 13 residues. The CDR3 DNA sequence: TGTGCCAGCAGCTTAACCAGCGGGAGCGAGCAGTACTTC. Residues: CASSLTSGSEQYF.

The genes are TRBV29-1 and TRBJ1-1; D remains unclear. With 5 bases removed from V and 5 bases from J, the gap between germline ends came to 15 bases. Germline assignment: CDR1 SQVTM and CDR2 ANQGSEA. This CDR3 is 13 amino acids long. The chain's CDR3 is CSVSQTGRTEAFF. The CDR3 coding sequence is TGCAGCGTTAGCCAGACGGGTAGGACTGAAGCTTTCTTT.

The rearrangement joins TRBV30 to TRBJ1-4; D gene unclear. Germline CDR1 reads GTSNPN; CDR2 reads SVGIG (reference sequence). The CDR3 is 14 amino acids. Trimming cost V 2 bases and J 0 bases, with 7 bases left between them. Written as DNA, the CDR3 is TGTGCCTGGAGTCCTATTGCAACTAATGAAAAACTGTTTTTT. Translated: CAWSPIATNEKLFF. The entire variable domain, with the rest obtained from reference TRBV30 and TRBJ1-4, is as follows: SQTIHQWPATLVQPVGSPLSLECTVEGTSNPNLYWYRQAAGRGLQLLFYSVGIGQISSEVPQNLSASRPQDRQFILSSKKLLLSDSGFYLCAWSPIATNEKLFFGSGTQLSVL.

The sample holds a few counts of this clone. V and J are TRBV2 and TRBJ2-7; D assignment may be TRBD1 or TRBD2 (5 bases each). V was shortened by 4 bases and J by 6 bases, with 22 bases between the two germline ends. CDR3 length: 16 amino acids. Germline CDR1 is SNHLY and CDR2 is FYNNEI. CDR3 DNA: TGTGCCAGCAGTGCTAACCCCGGGGCTGCTATCGGCGAGCAGTACTTC. Its translation is CASSANPGAAIGEQYF.

The V call is TRBV10-2, the J call TRBJ2-3; D is undetermined. The germline CDR1 and CDR2 sequences are WSHSY and SAAADI. V was shortened by 10 bases and J by 3 bases, with 11 bases between the two germline ends. This CDR3 region has 12 residues. DNA for the CDR3: TGCGCCACCTCCTCGGAGACAGATACGCAGTATTTT. Protein sequence: CATSSETDTQYF.

The chain recombines TRBV4-1 with TRBJ1-4; 8 bases line up with TRBD1. V lost 5 bases to trimming and J lost 0 bases; unmatched junction nucleotides: 2. The CDR3 runs 15 residues. Germline V CDR1 and CDR2: MGHRA, YSYEKL. In nucleotides, the CDR3 is TGCGCCAGCAGCAAGACAGGGGCAACTAATGAAAAACTGTTTTTT. It is translated as CASSKTGATNEKLFF.

The chain couples TRBV7-2 to TRBJ2-7; TRBD1 matches at 7 bases. CDR3 length: 14 residues. V lost 2 bases and J lost 5; bases outside the gene matches: 6. Per germline, CDR1 SGHTA and CDR2 FQGNSA. The CDR3 DNA sequence: TGTGCCAGCAGCTTAAACACAGGGGTCAACGAGCAGTACTTC. It encodes CASSLNTGVNEQYF.

This clone was seen only a few times. This chain joins TRBV29-1 and TRBJ2-7, with D maybe TRBD2 (7 bases). This CDR3 region has 14 residues. V lost 4 bases, J lost 4 bases, and 17 bases lay in between. Per the germline V gene, CDR1 is SQVTM and CDR2 is ANQGSEA. The CDR3 sequence is CSVAGGQNSYEQYF. CDR3 coding DNA: TGCAGCGTTGCCGGGGGGCAAAACTCGTACGAGCAGTACTTC.

The gene calls are TRBV6-1 and TRBJ2-3; TRBD1 might be the D (5 bases). V was trimmed by 2 bases and J by 4 bases, leaving 7 bases between them. The germline gives CDR1 MNHNS, CDR2 SASEGT. This CDR3 spans 13 amino acids. CDR3 in DNA: TGTGCCAGCAGTGAATTGACAGCAGATACGCAGTATTTT. It encodes CASSELTADTQYF.

The chain recombines TRBV7-8 with TRBJ2-2, with 7 bases fitting TRBD2. Germline V gene lookup returns CDR1 SGHVS and CDR2 FQNEAQ. The CDR3 length is 14 residues. V lost 1 base and J lost 13; bases outside the gene matches: 9. The CDR3 DNA is TGTGCCAGCAGCTTAGATTCGGCGGGAGTCGGGCTGTTTTTT. Translated: CASSLDSAGVGLFF.

The CDR3 reads CAWSMRVRVELFF. The CDR3 DNA sequence: TGTGCCTGGAGTATGAGGGTGAGGGTGGAGCTGTTTTTT. The V call is TRBV30, the J call TRBJ2-2; TRBD2 might be the D (5 bases). The germline V gene encodes CDR1 GTSNPN and CDR2 SVGIG (reference sequence). V was clipped by 2 bases and J by 10 bases, with 14 bases between them. The length of the CDR3 is 13 residues.

The J gene is TRBJ1-2, the V gene TRBV12-5; no reliable D call. Trimming left V 0 bases short and J 6 bases short, with 8 bases between. Germline CDR1 is LGHNT and CDR2 is FRNRAP. The CDR3 consists of 13 residues. The CDR3 nucleotides read TGTGCTAGTGGTTTGGTGACCCCTGATGGCTACACCTTC. Translation: CASGLVTPDGYTF.

The chain couples TRBV5-1 to TRBJ1-2, with 9 positions matching TRBD1. Losses at the gene ends were 3 bases for V and 8 bases for J; bases not matched to a gene: 5. There are 13 residues in the CDR3. From germline, CDR1 is SGHRS and CDR2 YFSETQ. CDR3 in amino acids: CASSSQGAQGYTF. In nucleotides, the CDR3 is TGCGCCAGCAGCTCACAGGGGGCTCAGGGCTACACCTTC.